These 22 T cell receptor beta chains originate from one sample sequenced in a study of T-cell reconstitution after alpha-beta-depleted transplantation in children. Preparation of the TCRbeta library used unique molecular identifiers. TCRdb reprocessed the PCR reads with MiXCR, giving one entry per CDR3 protein. The sample has around 80,000 distinct CDR3 sequences; less than 20% are singletons. This sample comprised PBMCs, mostly from graft donor cells, obtained 360 days after TCRalphabeta/CD19-depleted stem cell transplant. The receptors shown here come from a male patient aged 2-9 years who had a stem cell transplant for acute lymphoblastic leukemia, so the T cells may come from the graft donor.

The V call is TRBV12-3 or TRBV12-4, the J call TRBJ1-3; D perhaps matches TRBD1 (5 bases). The CDR3 length is 15 residues. Trimming pared 6 bases from V and 3 bases from J, leaving 15 bases between. CDR3 bases: TGTGCCAGCAGATCTTGGGTAGGGGTTGGAAACACCATATATTTT. It is translated as CASRSWVGVGNTIYF.

The chain carries TRBV5-4 and TRBJ1-2, with 7 bases matching TRBD1. This CDR3 region has 18 residues. V lost 0 bases to trimming and J lost 5 bases; unmatched junction nucleotides: 16. Germline V CDR1 and CDR2: SGHNT, YYREEE (reference sequence). The DNA for the CDR3 is TGTGCCAGCAGCTTGGCAGGGGGATATAACTATGGCGGGTATGGCTACACCTTC. It encodes CASSLAGGYNYGGYGYTF.

The genes are TRBV5-1 and TRBJ2-7; D is perhaps TRBD1 or TRBD2 (6 bases each). Trimming shortened V by 4 bases and J by 3 bases, and 8 bases separated the two germline ends. Germline V gene sequence: CDR1 SGHRS, CDR2 YFSETQ. The CDR3 contains 12 residues. The CDR3 here is CASSRGLYEQYF. DNA of the CDR3: TGCGCCAGCAGCCGGGGGCTCTACGAGCAGTACTTC.

This clonotype was seen a few times. The chain employs TRBV5-1 and TRBJ2-3; TRBD2 aligns across 8 bases. V was clipped by 4 bases and J by 0 bases; unmatched bases: 4. CDR3 length equals 15 residues. The V gene's germline CDR1 is SGHRS and CDR2 YFSETQ. The DNA for the CDR3 is TGCGCCAGCAGCGGGGGACTAGGAAGCACAGATACGCAGTATTTT. Residues: CASSGGLGSTDTQYF.

This chain joins TRBV15 and TRBJ2-7, with D possibly TRBD1 on 5 matching bases. V lost 1 base, J lost 4 bases, and 8 bases lay in between. The CDR3 runs to 13 residues. Germline lookup yields CDR1 LNHNV and CDR2 YYDKDF (reference sequence). The CDR3 here is CATSRGGWYEQYF. The CDR3 DNA follows: TGTGCCACCAGCAGAGGGGGCTGGTACGAGCAGTACTTC.

This clonotype was picked up a small number of times. The chain links TRBV6-5 to TRBJ2-1, with 9 bases fitting TRBD2. Trimming took 4 bases from V and 4 from J; bases not matched to a gene: 8. CDR1 MNHEY and CDR2 SVGAGI come from the germline V gene. This CDR3 is built from 16 residues. The CDR3 is CASSSATSGHYNEQFF. CDR3 DNA sequence: TGTGCCAGCAGTTCGGCGACTAGCGGCCATTACAATGAGCAGTTCTTC.

This clonotype was picked up many times. The chain is built from TRBV12-3 or TRBV12-4 and TRBJ1-2; a weak D match, TRBD1 (5 bases). The CDR3 runs to 13 residues. V was pared by 6 bases and J by 3 bases, with 11 bases between. CDR3 nucleotides: TGTGCCAGCAGATCCAGGGTGGACTATGGCTACACCTTC. Translating gives CASRSRVDYGYTF.

In this sample, this clonotype turned up a few times. The J gene is TRBJ2-1, the V gene TRBV2, with TRBD2 matching over 11 bases. Germline values: CDR1 SNHLY, CDR2 FYNNEI. CDR3 size: 18 residues. V dropped 7 bases and J dropped 0; count of bases not matched to a gene: 11. The CDR3 coding sequence is TGTGCCAGCAAAGTAGCGGGAGGGCCTTTTAGCTCCTACAATGAGCAGTTCTTC. Its translation is CASKVAGGPFSSYNEQFF.

This chain joins TRBV7-9 and TRBJ2-7, with a weak D call TRBD2 (7 bases). Trimming took off 8 bases at V and 13 bases at J, with 24 bases between the two ends. CDR1 SEHNR and CDR2 FQNEAQ come from the germline V gene (reference sequence). The CDR3 runs to 13 residues. The CDR3 protein is CASRGAGAPGEYF. CDR3 in DNA: TGTGCCAGCCGGGGGGCGGGAGCCCCCGGGGAATACTTC.

This clonotype was seen just once. The genes are TRBV4-1 and TRBJ2-7; D not resolved. The CDR3 has 16 amino acids. The V gene lost 4 bases and the J gene lost 3 bases, with 19 bases spanning the gap. The germline V gene encodes CDR1 MGHRA and CDR2 YSYEKL. CDR3 bases: TGCGCCAGCAGCCTTTCAACCCCTAGGAGTTACTACGAGCAGTACTTC. This translates into CASSLSTPRSYYEQYF.

The chain links TRBV11-2 to TRBJ2-1; 8 positions agree with TRBD2. The ends lost 3 bases at V and 7 bases at J; junction bases unmatched: 5. CDR1 and CDR2 from the germline V gene are SGHAT and FQNNGV. This CDR3 is built from 14 residues. The CDR3 is CASSLGTSVNEQFF. The CDR3 nucleotides are TGTGCCAGCAGCTTGGGGACTAGTGTAAATGAGCAGTTCTTC.

The CDR3 reads CASRWGFYEQYF. CDR3 sequence (DNA): TGTGCCAGCAGGTGGGGATTCTACGAGCAGTACTTC. The chain joins TRBV6-1 to TRBJ2-7, with D uncertain. This CDR3 contains 12 residues. The germline V gene encodes CDR1 MNHNS and CDR2 SASEGT. The V gene lost 6 bases and the J gene lost 3 bases, with 9 bases spanning the gap.

The rearrangement joins TRBV5-1 to TRBJ2-5; no firm D call. Germline CDR1 and CDR2: SGHRS and YFSETQ. The CDR3 totals 11 residues. V gave up 4 bases and J gave up 3 bases, with 4 bases separating them. CDR3 in amino acids: CASSEKETQYF. The CDR3 bases are TGCGCCAGCAGCGAGAAAGAGACCCAGTACTTC.

This clonotype was found once. The CDR3 spells CASSLARGTEAFF. CDR3 bases: TGTGCCAGCAGCTTAGCCCGGGGAACTGAAGCTTTCTTT. This rearrangement joins TRBV7-6 to TRBJ1-1; no clear D gene. CDR3 size: 13 residues. V shed 0 bases and J shed 5 bases, with 7 bases lying between them. Germline lookup yields CDR1 SGHVS and CDR2 FNYEAQ.

This clonotype was observed at least ten times. The chain recombines TRBV2 with TRBJ1-1; D is unclear. V lost 3 bases and J 6 bases, leaving 17 bases between the germline ends. The length of the CDR3 is 15 residues. Germline CDR1 is SNHLY and CDR2 is FYNNEI. The CDR3, as DNA: TGTGCCAGCAGTGACAGTGGGAAGCCGTGGCCTGAAGCTTTCTTT. Protein product: CASSDSGKPWPEAFF.

This chain joins TRBV24-1 and TRBJ2-3, with a possible D match to TRBD1 (6 bases). V was clipped by 3 bases and J by 0 bases, with 12 bases between them. The CDR3 loop spans 16 amino acids. Germline CDR1 is KGHDR and CDR2 is SFDVKD. CDR3: CATSDNTQGSTDTQYF. DNA of the CDR3: TGTGCCACCAGTGATAACACACAGGGTAGCACAGATACGCAGTATTTT.

For the CDR3, the DNA is TGCAGTGCTAGGACTAGCGGGAGGTCCGAGCAGTACTTC. It translates to CSARTSGRSEQYF. The chain combines TRBV20-1 with TRBJ2-7, with TRBD2 matching over 13 bases. Germline assignment: CDR1 DFQATT and CDR2 SNEGSKA (reference sequence). This CDR3 is built from 13 residues. V lost 3 bases, J lost 6 bases, and 2 bases stayed unmatched.

The DNA of the CDR3 is TGTGCCATCAGTGAACCGGGACTAGCGGGAGGGGAGACCCAGTACTTC. Its translation: CAISEPGLAGGETQYF. J is TRBJ2-5 and V is TRBV10-3; 16 bases are shared with TRBD2. Trimming at V came to 3 bases and at J to 5 bases, leaving 3 bases not matched to a gene. Looked up from germline, CDR1 is ENHRY and CDR2 is SYGVKD. The CDR3 totals 16 residues.

The chain combines TRBV7-6 with TRBJ1-2; 9 bases line up with TRBD1. The CDR3 loop spans 16 amino acids. After removal of 1 base from V and 7 bases from J, the junction contained 10 bases not matched to a gene. Germline V gene sequence: CDR1 SGHVS, CDR2 FNYEAQ. The CDR3 sequence: CASSLVRTGDVGGYTF. In DNA, the CDR3 is TGTGCCAGCAGCTTAGTTCGGACAGGGGATGTTGGTGGCTACACCTTC.

This clonotype was observed a few times. This chain connects TRBV20-1 to TRBJ1-2; D is unresolved. The germline V gene encodes CDR1 DFQATT and CDR2 SNEGSKA (reference sequence). V lost 3 bases, J lost 0 bases, and 11 bases lay in between. This CDR3 is built from 14 residues. The CDR3 spells CSASRLLANYGYTF. Written as DNA, the CDR3 is TGCAGTGCTAGTCGGTTGCTCGCTAACTATGGCTACACCTTC.

In its sample, this clonotype was seen a few times. The CDR3 protein is CSAILSTSGRTYEQYF. In DNA, the CDR3 is TGCAGTGCTATTCTCTCGACTAGCGGGAGAACCTACGAGCAGTACTTC. The chain recombines TRBV20-1 with TRBJ2-7, with 12 bases fitting TRBD2. The ends lost 4 bases at V and 2 bases at J; junction bases unmatched: 9. The CDR3 contains 16 residues. Germline V gene lookup returns CDR1 DFQATT and CDR2 SNEGSKA (reference sequence).

This clonotype has ten or more counts. J is TRBJ2-1 and V is TRBV5-1; 7 positions agree with TRBD1. CDR1 is SGHRS and CDR2 is YFSETQ in the germline V gene. V was pared by 4 bases and J by 2 bases, with 3 bases of the junction left unmatched. The CDR3 is made up of 14 amino acids. The DNA for the CDR3 is TGCGCCAGCAGCCCGGGACAGACCTACAATGAGCAGTTCTTC. Its protein product is CASSPGQTYNEQFF. The full variable domain, in which reference TRBV5-1 and TRBJ2-1 provide the parts outside the CDR3, is KAGVTQTPRYLIKTRGQQVTLSCSPISGHRSVSWYQQTPGQGLQFLFEYFSETQRNKGNFPGRFSGRQFSNSRSEMNVSTLELGDSALYLCASSPGQTYNEQFFGPGTRLTVL.